The clone carrying this T cell receptor (beta chain) was seen at least ten times. This entry is derived from a study of T-cell reconstitution after alpha-beta-depleted transplantation in children. CDR1 SQVTM and CDR2 ANQGSEA come from the germline V gene. V dropped 5 bases and J dropped 0 bases, with 10 bases sitting between them. CDR3 size: 13 residues. Unique molecular identifiers were used in preparing the TCRbeta library. TCRdb analysed the PCR reads with MiXCR anew, one entry per CDR3 protein. The table records about 640,000 distinct CDR3 sequences, around 17% of them present only once. The sequence came from a human donor who donated a stem cell graft to a child with acute myeloid leukemia. The sequenced sample was PBMCs from the stem cell graft donor, obtained from the stem cell graft. The chain has TRBV29-1 and TRBJ1-1, with D hard to call. The chain's CDR3 is CSVTTVMNTEAFF. CDR3 DNA: TGCAGCGTTACTACAGTGATGAACACTGAAGCTTTCTTT.